This T cell receptor (beta chain) was found in a study of identical twins. This CDR3 comprises 16 residues. Germline CDR1 and CDR2: SGHDN and FVKESK. V lost 2 bases and J 8 bases, leaving 19 bases between the germline ends. From the 5' RACE reads, TCRdb called clonotypes with MiXCR, one entry per CDR3 protein. The sample includes 400,000 to 650,000 distinct CDR3 sequences, 20% to 25% seen only once; the top ten take about 0.91%. These records were also assigned to another study, of T cells expressing NK-cell markers. That paper notes: Sequencing covered eight donors, seven HCMV-seropositive and one seronegative.

The sequencing sample was made of CD4+ T cells sorted from blood. The source is a woman in her late teens or twenties in good health. The rearrangement links TRBV14 to TRBJ2-1; D might be TRBD1 or TRBD2, each matching 5 bases. CDR3 loop: CASSQTLGPLKDEQFF. The CDR3, as DNA: TGTGCCAGCAGCCAAACCCTGGGACCGCTAAAAGATGAGCAGTTCTTC.